Each of the 21 T cell receptor beta chains below was sequenced from the same sample in a study of shared clonotypes between healthy human individuals. The data were produced by immunoSEQ multiplex PCR, yet TCRdb's version contains in-frame clones alone and is incomplete. This table has 170,000 or so clones, about 66% appearing once. Sequenced input: memory CD4+ T cells sorted from blood. Noted subset: CD45RA-negative fraction. All receptors derive from a man aged 25-45 years in good health.

The V gene is TRBV7-5, the J gene TRBJ2-1; TRBD1, the D gene given by the table, was not confirmed from the DNA. TRBV7-5 is noted as a pseudogene. The CDR3 length is 20 residues. The chain's CDR3 is CVRSTRRPGTGDSTYNEQFF. CDR3 sequence (DNA): TGTGTCAGAAGCACCCGCCGTCCCGGGACAGGGGATAGTACCTACAATGAGCAGTTCTTC.

The chain combines TRBV9 with TRBJ2-5, with 7 bases that match TRBD1. The V gene's germline CDR1 is SGDLS and CDR2 YYNGEE. V shed 4 bases, J shed 2 bases, and the junction held 8 bases outside the gene matches. The CDR3 spans 15 residues. CDR3 nucleotides: TGTGCCAGCAGCACCGGGACAGCGACACAAGAGACCCAGTACTTC. Protein sequence: CASSTGTATQETQYF.

This clone was found a few times. The V gene is TRBV9, the J gene TRBJ2-7; 8 bases are a match to TRBD2. The V and J ends lost 3 bases and 2 bases, in that order; junction bases with no gene match: 4. The CDR3 runs 14 residues. Germline V gene sequence: CDR1 SGDLS, CDR2 YYNGEE. CDR3 nucleotides: TGTGCCAGCAGCGCCAGCGGGAGAACCTACGAGCAGTACTTC. Protein: CASSASGRTYEQYF.

V and J are TRBV5-4 and TRBJ1-1; a possible D gene is TRBD1 (5 bases). The germline CDR1 and CDR2 sequences are SGHNT and YYREEE (reference sequence). Between the trimmed V and J ends, which lost 3 bases and 1 base, there was a span of 13 bases. The CDR3 is 15 residues long. CDR3 region: CASSSGNSRNTEAFF. CDR3 coding DNA: TGTGCCAGCAGCTCAGGGAACAGTAGGAACACTGAAGCTTTCTTT.

The V gene is TRBV18, the J gene TRBJ2-7; D unclear. There are 15 residues in the CDR3. V dropped 0 bases and J dropped 3 bases, with 12 bases sitting between them. Germline CDR1 KGHSH, CDR2 LQKENI. In nucleotides, the CDR3 is TGTGCCAGCTCACCACCGGGCAGGCCAGACTACGAGCAGTACTTC. It yields the protein CASSPPGRPDYEQYF.

The table lists this clone with a few counts. The V gene is TRBV2, the J gene TRBJ1-5, with 8 nucleotides matching TRBD1. The CDR3 runs 13 residues. Germline CDR1 SNHLY, CDR2 FYNNEI. V trimming: 5 bases; J trimming: 6 bases; junction bases outside the gene matches: 3. The CDR3 protein is CASSTGGGQPQHF. The CDR3 coding sequence is TGTGCCAGCAGTACAGGGGGGGGTCAGCCCCAGCATTTT.

The genes are TRBV11-2 and TRBJ2-7; no firm D call. The CDR3 has 14 amino acids. Germline CDR1 and CDR2: SGHAT and FQNNGV. The ends were cut back, 7 bases at V and 9 bases at J, with 22 bases in the middle. The CDR3 nucleotides are TGTGCCAGCAACACTCCAGGCCTAAACTGGGGGCAGTACTTC. Its translation: CASNTPGLNWGQYF. Supplemented by reference TRBV11-2 and TRBJ2-7, the full variable domain reads EAGVAQSPRYKIIEKRQSVAFWCNPISGHATLYWYQQILGQGPKLLIQFQNNGVVDDSQLPKDRFSAERLKGVDSTLKIQPAKLEDSAVYLCASNTPGLNWGQYFGPGTRLTVT.

The chain has TRBV6-5 and TRBJ2-7; possibly TRBD1 for D (7 bases). Germline V gene sequence: CDR1 MNHEY, CDR2 SVGAGI. V was cut by 2 bases and J by 3 bases, with 11 bases left in between. The CDR3 contains 14 residues. The CDR3 DNA is TGTGCCAGCAGTTACCGACAGGGACTCTACGAGCAGTACTTC. It yields the protein CASSYRQGLYEQYF.

This chain joins TRBV18 and TRBJ1-2, with D hard to call. CDR1 and CDR2 from the germline V gene are KGHSH and LQKENI. The ends were cut back, 3 bases at V and 2 bases at J, with 7 bases in the middle. The CDR3 loop spans 13 amino acids. CDR3 protein: CASSPAQNYGYTF. The CDR3 DNA follows: TGTGCCAGCTCACCGGCCCAGAACTATGGCTACACCTTC.

The gene calls are TRBV29-1 and TRBJ1-2, with no clear D. Germline values: CDR1 SQVTM, CDR2 ANQGSEA. V shed 2 bases and J shed 8 bases, with 9 bases lying between them. This CDR3 comprises 11 residues. DNA of the CDR3: TGCAGCGTTGAAAGGGAAAGAGGCTACACCTTC. This codes for CSVERERGYTF.

In its sample, this clone was seen a few times. This chain joins TRBV5-1 and TRBJ1-4; D is unresolved. From germline, CDR1 is SGHRS and CDR2 YFSETQ. This CDR3 comprises 13 residues. V lost 5 bases and J 8 bases, leaving 13 bases between the germline ends. For the CDR3, the DNA is TGCGCCAGCAGTCTCCTCGGCAGCGAAAAACTGTTTTTT. It codes for CASSLLGSEKLFF.

The rearrangement uses TRBV6-1 and TRBJ2-7; D remains unclear. The V end was cut by 1 base, the J end by 6 bases, with 10 bases between. Germline values: CDR1 MNHNS, CDR2 SASEGT. The CDR3 covers 13 residues. The CDR3 here is CASSEGGFSEQYF. CDR3 coding DNA: TGTGCCAGCAGTGAAGGTGGGTTTTCCGAGCAGTACTTC.

This clone has just a few counts. The chain combines TRBV14 with TRBJ2-7, with no clear D. Germline-derived CDR1 and CDR2 are SGHDN and FVKESK. The CDR3 sequence is 9 residues long. The ends were cut back, 6 bases at V and 6 bases at J, with 3 bases in the middle. The CDR3 loop reads CASRAEQYF. The CDR3 nucleotides read TGTGCCAGCAGGGCCGAGCAGTACTTC.

The V and J genes are TRBV5-1 and TRBJ2-3; 12 bases line up with TRBD2. CDR1 is SGHRS, CDR2 YFSETQ, per germline. V lost 6 bases, J lost 5 bases, and 4 bases stayed unmatched. The CDR3 is 14 amino acids. As DNA, the CDR3 is TGCGCCAGCACGGTGGGACTAGCGGGAGATACGCAGTATTTT. Residues: CASTVGLAGDTQYF.

The gene calls are TRBV15 and TRBJ2-5; D not certain. V gave up 5 bases and J gave up 5 bases, with 15 bases separating them. Germline V gene lookup returns CDR1 LNHNV and CDR2 YYDKDF (reference sequence). The CDR3 has 14 amino acids. CDR3 residues: CATSAVYLGETQYF. The CDR3 DNA sequence: TGTGCCACCAGCGCCGTCTACTTGGGGGAGACCCAGTACTTC.

This sequence joins TRBV29-1 and TRBJ2-2; 7 bases match TRBD1. CDR1 is SQVTM, CDR2 ANQGSEA, per germline. V lost 5 bases to trimming and J lost 4 bases; unmatched junction nucleotides: 7. The CDR3 is made up of 14 amino acids. CDR3 sequence: CSVHTGAGTGELFF. In DNA form, the CDR3 reads TGCAGCGTTCATACAGGGGCGGGCACCGGGGAGCTGTTTTTT.

The chain couples TRBV7-8 to TRBJ1-2, with a weak D call TRBD1 (5 bases). CDR1 is SGHVS and CDR2 is FQNEAQ in the germline V gene. This CDR3 spans 15 amino acids. V was shortened by 5 bases and J by 7 bases, with 20 bases between the two germline ends. The CDR3 loop reads CASSLTPAQGAGYTF. The CDR3 DNA sequence: TGTGCCAGCAGCCTAACCCCCGCCCAGGGTGCTGGCTACACCTTC.

The chain links TRBV6-5 to TRBJ2-1; D is possibly TRBD1 or TRBD2 (5 bases each). V shed 7 bases and J shed 9 bases, with 10 bases lying between them. The CDR3 length is 11 residues. Per germline, CDR1 MNHEY and CDR2 SVGAGI. For the CDR3, the DNA is TGTGCCAGCACCCAGGGAGTTGAGCAGTTCTTC. The encoded protein is CASTQGVEQFF.

This chain joins TRBV27 and TRBJ1-1, with D uncertain. CDR3 length: 13 residues. With 9 bases removed from V and 1 base from J, the gap between germline ends came to 12 bases. CDR1 and CDR2 (germline): MNHEY, SMNVEV (reference sequence). This chain's CDR3 is CARWKSQNTEAFF. The CDR3 coding sequence is TGTGCCAGGTGGAAGAGCCAGAACACTGAAGCTTTCTTT.

The chain recombines TRBV5-5 with TRBJ1-1; 12 bases match TRBD1. After removal of 4 bases from V and 5 bases from J, the junction contained 15 bases not matched to a gene. CDR3 size: 18 residues. The germline CDR1 and CDR2 sequences are SGHKS and YYEKEE (reference sequence). The CDR3 loop reads CASSLGGTGGGENTEAFF. The CDR3 coding sequence is TGTGCCAGCAGCCTTGGCGGGACAGGGGGCGGTGAGAATACTGAAGCTTTCTTT.

The V and J genes are TRBV5-1 and TRBJ1-2, with 7 positions matching TRBD1. This CDR3 comprises 15 residues. V dropped 2 bases and J dropped 4; count of bases not matched to a gene: 8. Per the germline V gene, CDR1 is SGHRS and CDR2 is YFSETQ. The CDR3 DNA is TGCGCCAGCAGCTTTACAACCGGGACAGTCTATGGCTACACCTTC. Protein: CASSFTTGTVYGYTF.